The next 12 T cell receptor beta chains were all read from a single sample in a study of T cell changes during pregnancy in multiple sclerosis. TCRdb keeps only in-frame clones here, not all; method: immunoSEQ multiplex PCR. The profile shows 20,000 to 25,000 clones, 86% of them singletons. The sequences come from CD8+ T cells from peripheral blood mononuclear cells, collected in the first trimester of pregnancy. Receptors originate from a female donor in good health, enrolled as a control in a pregnancy study.

The rearrangement joins TRBV4-1 to TRBJ1-6, with D possibly matching TRBD1 (6 bases). The germline V gene encodes CDR1 MGHRA and CDR2 YSYEKL. The CDR3 length is 16 residues. The V end was cut by 0 bases, the J end by 9 bases, with 15 bases between. The CDR3 protein is CASSQDRGGCSSPLHF. In nucleotides, the CDR3 is TGCGCCAGCAGCCAAGATCGGGGGGGCTGTTCTTCACCCCTCCACTTT.

The gene calls are TRBV4-3 and TRBJ1-6; 8 bases fit TRBD1. This CDR3 has 16 amino acids. The J segment lost 6 bases and the V segment lost 4 bases, leaving 8 bases of the junction unmatched. Germline CDR1 is LGHNA and CDR2 is YSLEER. CDR3 protein: CASSRDRGTLNSPLHF. The CDR3 DNA reads as TGCGCCAGCAGCCGAGACAGGGGCACTCTTAATTCACCCCTCCACTTT.

The rearrangement joins TRBV5-6 to TRBJ2-5; D may be TRBD1 (8 bases). V lost 1 base, J lost 5 bases, and 12 bases lay in between. The germline V gene has CDR1 SGHDT and CDR2 YYEEEE. The CDR3 length is 14 residues. In nucleotides, the CDR3 is TGTGCCAGCAGCTTGAGCGGGACAGGTGAGACCCAGTACTTC. Translated: CASSLSGTGETQYF. Based on the CDR3 plus reference TRBV5-6 and TRBJ2-5, the full variable domain is DAGVTQSPTHLIKTRGQQVTLRCSPKSGHDTVSWYQQALGQGPQFIFQYYEEEERQRGNFPDRFSGHQFPNYSSELNVNALLLGDSALYLCASSLSGTGETQYFGPGTRLLVL.

The V call is TRBV28, the J call TRBJ1-2, with D possibly matching TRBD1 (6 bases). Germline values: CDR1 MDHEN, CDR2 SYDVKM. The V end was cut by 4 bases, the J end by 7 bases, with 16 bases between. The CDR3 consists of 14 residues. CDR3 region: CASSSIQGAAGYTF. CDR3 DNA: TGTGCCAGCAGTTCCATACAGGGTGCTGCTGGCTACACCTTC.

The chain has TRBV6-4 and TRBJ2-1; D not certain. V lost 4 bases to trimming and J lost 1 base, with 8 bases between them. The CDR3 has 14 amino acids. Germline V gene sequence: CDR1 MRHNA, CDR2 SNTAGT. The chain's CDR3 is CASSADSSYNEQFF. CDR3 DNA sequence: TGTGCCAGCAGTGCCGACTCGTCCTACAATGAGCAGTTCTTC.

The chain carries TRBV2 and TRBJ2-2; 8 nucleotides agree with TRBD2. Per germline, CDR1 SNHLY and CDR2 FYNNEI. The ends lost 6 bases at V and 5 bases at J; junction bases unmatched: 5. The CDR3 runs to 14 residues. CDR3 sequence (DNA): TGTGCCAGCAGGCTAGCGGGCGAGACCGGGGAGCTGTTTTTT. This sequence encodes CASRLAGETGELFF.

The chain employs TRBV2 and TRBJ2-5; 8 bases line up with TRBD2. Trimming removed 6 bases from V and 0 bases from J; junction bases left unmatched: 3. The CDR3 consists of 14 residues. Germline V lookup: CDR1 SNHLY, CDR2 FYNNEI. As DNA, the CDR3 is TGTGCCAGCAGGAAGCGGGGGAACCAAGAGACCCAGTACTTC. Protein sequence: CASRKRGNQETQYF.

The chain uses TRBV7-8 and TRBJ1-1; D may be TRBD1 (5 bases). The ends were cut back, 1 base at V and 8 bases at J, with 14 bases in the middle. The CDR3 runs to 14 residues. Germline V gene data show CDR1 as SGHVS and CDR2 as FQNEAQ. CDR3 protein: CASSLGRDGAEAFF. The CDR3 nucleotides read TGTGCCAGCAGCTTAGGGAGGGACGGGGCAGAAGCTTTCTTT. Using reference TRBV7-8 and TRBJ1-1 for the parts outside the CDR3, the full variable domain is GAGVSQSPRYKVAKRGQDVALRCDPISGHVSLFWYQQALGQGPEFLTYFQNEAQLDKSGLPSDRFFAERPEGSVSTLKIQRTQQEDSAVYLCASSLGRDGAEAFFGQGTRLTVV.

The genes are TRBV10-3 and TRBJ2-7; maybe TRBD2 (7 bases). Deletions cut 2 bases from V and 3 bases from J, with 23 bases between. Germline lookup yields CDR1 ENHRY and CDR2 SYGVKD. This CDR3 is 18 amino acids long. The CDR3 sequence: CAISEIYQRGASIYEQYF. CDR3 nucleotides: TGTGCCATCAGTGAGATCTACCAACGGGGGGCCTCCATCTACGAGCAGTACTTC.

The genes are TRBV28 and TRBJ2-7, with 8 nucleotides matching TRBD1. Unmatched junction bases numbered 9, after V lost 5 bases and J lost 0 bases. CDR3 length: 16 residues. The germline gives CDR1 MDHEN, CDR2 SYDVKM. This chain's CDR3 is CASSPMGTGASYEQYF. The CDR3 DNA is TGTGCCAGCAGTCCTATGGGGACAGGAGCCTCCTACGAGCAGTACTTC.

The chain has TRBV6-5 and TRBJ1-2, with D tentatively TRBD1 (6 bases). Germline V gene sequence: CDR1 MNHEY, CDR2 SVGAGI. V was shortened by 2 bases and J by 7 bases, with 20 bases between the two germline ends. The CDR3 extends over 16 amino acids. The CDR3 nucleotides read TGTGCCAGCAGTTACAGCGGGACATCCGATATTTCTGGCTACACCTTC. It yields the protein CASSYSGTSDISGYTF.

V gene TRBV14 combines with J gene TRBJ1-1, with 7 bases lining up with TRBD1. The trim removed 0 bases at V and 1 base at J, leaving 2 bases unmatched. The CDR3 covers 15 residues. CDR1 and CDR2 (germline): SGHDN, FVKESK. As DNA, the CDR3 is TGTGCCAGCAGCCAAGAAGCAGGGGGGAACACTGAAGCTTTCTTT. This encodes CASSQEAGGNTEAFF.